The 12 T cell receptor beta chains listed next were all sequenced from one sample in a study of blood T cells in healthy people across ages. The use of a sample-barcoded 5' primer and a J-beta primer mix characterized a second PCR of roughly 6 to 11 cycles. One entry per CDR3 protein results from TCRdb running MiXCR on the 5' RACE reads. The table records 890,000 or so distinct CDR3 sequences, less than 80% of them present only once. Input material: blood. Every receptor here comes from a man under 40 in good health.

The rearrangement joins TRBV20-1 to TRBJ1-3; 7 bases map to TRBD1. The junction had 5 bases not matched to a gene; V was cut back by 5 bases and J by 1 base. The CDR3 is 14 residues long. Germline-derived CDR1 and CDR2 are DFQATT and SNEGSKA (reference sequence). CDR3 amino acids: CSASQTGSGNTIYF. CDR3 DNA sequence: TGCAGTGCTTCCCAGACAGGGTCTGGAAACACCATATATTTT.

V is TRBV29-1 and J is TRBJ2-1; TRBD2 might be the D (6 bases). Germline V gene sequence: CDR1 SQVTM, CDR2 ANQGSEA. V lost 3 bases to trimming and J lost 1 base, with 13 bases between them. This CDR3 is 15 amino acids long. CDR3 protein: CSVETGERSYNEQFF. In nucleotides, the CDR3 is TGCAGCGTTGAGACGGGGGAAAGGTCCTACAATGAGCAGTTCTTC.

This chain uses TRBV6-5 with TRBJ2-7; a weak D match, TRBD2 (6 bases). The CDR3 has 16 residues. V shed 7 bases and J shed 2 bases, with 21 bases lying between them. Germline V lookup: CDR1 MNHEY, CDR2 SVGAGI. CDR3 residues: CASIVGGIGGAYEQYF. Written as DNA, the CDR3 is TGTGCCAGCATAGTGGGCGGGATAGGAGGGGCCTACGAGCAGTACTTC.

V and J are TRBV6-2 or TRBV6-3 and TRBJ1-1, with D perhaps TRBD1 (5 bases). Germline V lookup: CDR1 MNHEY, CDR2 SVGEGT. The CDR3 is made up of 10 amino acids. V was cut by 8 bases and J by 7 bases, with 8 bases left in between. The DNA of the CDR3 is TGTGCCAGCGGGCAGGGTGAAGCTTTCTTT. Protein sequence: CASGQGEAFF.

Here the CDR3 DNA reads TGTGCCATTGGTGGGAGGGAGACCCAGTACTTC. Translated, it gives CAIGGRETQYF. V and J are TRBV10-3 and TRBJ2-5, with a possible D match to TRBD2 (6 bases). The CDR3 is 11 amino acids. The germline CDR1 and CDR2 sequences are ENHRY and SYGVKD. Trimming removed 9 bases from V and 5 bases from J, with 10 bases in between.

This rearrangement joins TRBV25-1 to TRBJ2-1; 14 bases fit TRBD2. In germline, CDR1 is MGHDK, CDR2 SYGVNS. V dropped 4 bases and J dropped 2; count of bases not matched to a gene: 10. This CDR3 is 19 amino acids long. The CDR3 is CASSGPGLAGAGTYNEQFF. Written as DNA, the CDR3 is TGTGCCAGCAGTGGGCCGGGACTAGCGGGGGCCGGTACCTACAATGAGCAGTTCTTC.

The rearrangement links TRBV20-1 to TRBJ1-6, with a weak D call TRBD1 (6 bases). Germline V gene data show CDR1 as DFQATT and CDR2 as SNEGSKA (reference sequence). V lost 3 bases and J lost 6, with 15 bases in between. This CDR3 is 15 amino acids long. The CDR3 bases are TGCAGTGCTAGCCTTCGGGGGGCCGGTAATTCACCCCTCCACTTT. It yields the protein CSASLRGAGNSPLHF.

This clonotype was observed many times. This chain uses TRBV7-3 with TRBJ2-1; D assignment may be TRBD1 or TRBD2 (5 bases each). Germline V gene lookup returns CDR1 SGHTA and CDR2 FQGTGA. The CDR3 covers 13 residues. Trimming took 5 bases from V and 12 from J, leaving 17 bases between them. CDR3 nucleotides: TGTGCCAGCAGCCCCGACCAGGCGAGGGGGCAGTTCTTC. Protein product: CASSPDQARGQFF.

The chain combines TRBV5-1 with TRBJ2-5, with D perhaps matching TRBD1 (6 bases). The J call may be wrong; the DNA end is better matched by TRBJ2-7. This CDR3 is 15 amino acids long. CDR1 and CDR2 from the germline V gene are SGHRS and YFSETQ. DNA for the CDR3: TGCGCCAGCAGCTTTATTCAAGGGGGTACCTACGAGCAGTACTTC. It is translated as CASSFIQGGTYEQYF.

The chain uses TRBV9 and TRBJ2-3, with D unclear. The V gene's germline CDR1 is SGDLS and CDR2 YYNGEE. The germline V and J ends were trimmed by 4 bases and 2 bases, with 17 bases remaining between them. There are 16 residues in the CDR3. The CDR3 DNA reads as TGTGCCAGCAGCCCAAGTGGCCGCCTCTTCACAGATACGCAGTATTTT. Protein sequence: CASSPSGRLFTDTQYF.

This clonotype was observed a single time. An end of the junction does not agree with germline; a read error may underlie this. V is TRBV29-1 and J is TRBJ2-5; D not certain. The V gene's germline CDR1 is SQVTM and CDR2 ANQGSEA. The CDR3 loop spans 12 amino acids. The CDR3 loop reads CSARTHQETRYF. DNA for the CDR3: TGCAGCGCGAGGACCCATCAAGAGACCCGGTACTTC.

This clonotype was seen only a few times. This chain joins TRBV20-1 and TRBJ1-2, with D possibly being TRBD1 (5 bases). Germline V gene lookup returns CDR1 DFQATT and CDR2 SNEGSKA (reference sequence). The V and J ends lost 6 bases and 4 bases respectively, with 12 bases between them. This CDR3 has 12 amino acids. This chain's CDR3 is CSALGRLYGYTF. CDR3 coding DNA: TGCAGTGCCCTGGGACGGCTCTATGGCTACACCTTC.